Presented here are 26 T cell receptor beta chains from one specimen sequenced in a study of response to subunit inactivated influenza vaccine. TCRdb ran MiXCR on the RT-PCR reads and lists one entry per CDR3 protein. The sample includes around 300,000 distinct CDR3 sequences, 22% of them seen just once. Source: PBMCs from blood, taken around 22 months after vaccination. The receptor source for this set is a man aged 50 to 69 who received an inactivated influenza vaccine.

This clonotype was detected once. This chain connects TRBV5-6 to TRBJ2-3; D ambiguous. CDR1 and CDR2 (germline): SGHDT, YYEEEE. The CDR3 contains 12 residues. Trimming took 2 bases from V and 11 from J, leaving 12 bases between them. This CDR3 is CASSLGERQQYF. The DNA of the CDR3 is TGTGCCAGCAGCTTAGGAGAGCGACAGCAGTATTTT.

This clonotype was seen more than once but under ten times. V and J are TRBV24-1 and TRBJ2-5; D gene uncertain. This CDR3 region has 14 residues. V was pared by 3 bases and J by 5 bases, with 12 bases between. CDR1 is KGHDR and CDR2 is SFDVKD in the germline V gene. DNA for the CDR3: TGTGCCACCAGTGATGAATTGGGTGGGGAGACCCAGTACTTC. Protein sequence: CATSDELGGETQYF.

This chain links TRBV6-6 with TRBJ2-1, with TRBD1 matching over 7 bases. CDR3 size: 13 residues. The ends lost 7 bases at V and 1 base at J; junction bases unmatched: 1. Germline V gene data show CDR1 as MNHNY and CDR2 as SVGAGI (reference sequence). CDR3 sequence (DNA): TGTGCCAGCAACAGGGGTTCCTACAATGAGCAGTTCTTC. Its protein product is CASNRGSYNEQFF.

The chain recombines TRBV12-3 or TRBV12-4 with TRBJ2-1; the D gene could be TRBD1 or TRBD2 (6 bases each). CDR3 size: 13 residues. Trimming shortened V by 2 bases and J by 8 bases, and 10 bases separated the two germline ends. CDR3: CASSLSGADEQFF. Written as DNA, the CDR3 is TGTGCCAGCAGTTTATCGGGGGCCGATGAGCAGTTCTTC.

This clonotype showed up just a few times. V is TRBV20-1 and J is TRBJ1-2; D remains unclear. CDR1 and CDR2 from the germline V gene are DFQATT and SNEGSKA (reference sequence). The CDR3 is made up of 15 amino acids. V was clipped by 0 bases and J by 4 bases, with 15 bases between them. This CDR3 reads CSARDISTASYGYTF. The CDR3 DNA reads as TGCAGTGCTAGAGATATTAGTACGGCTAGCTATGGCTACACCTTC.

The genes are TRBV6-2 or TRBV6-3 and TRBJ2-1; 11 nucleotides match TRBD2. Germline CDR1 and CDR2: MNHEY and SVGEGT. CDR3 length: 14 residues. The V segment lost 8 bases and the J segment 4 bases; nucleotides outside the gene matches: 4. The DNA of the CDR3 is TGTGCCAGCGGTAGCGGGAGGGCATACAATGAGCAGTTCTTC. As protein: CASGSGRAYNEQFF.

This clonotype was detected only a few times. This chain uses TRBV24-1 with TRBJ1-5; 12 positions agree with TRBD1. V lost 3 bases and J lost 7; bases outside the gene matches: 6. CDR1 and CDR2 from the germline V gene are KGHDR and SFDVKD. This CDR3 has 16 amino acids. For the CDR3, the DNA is TGTGCCACCAGTGATGCCCGGGACAGGGGGCGGCAGCCCCAGCATTTT. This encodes CATSDARDRGRQPQHF.

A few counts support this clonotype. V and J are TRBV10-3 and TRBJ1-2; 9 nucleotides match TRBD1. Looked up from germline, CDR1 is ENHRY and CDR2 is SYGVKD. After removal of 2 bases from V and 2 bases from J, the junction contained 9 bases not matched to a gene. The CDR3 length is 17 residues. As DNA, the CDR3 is TGTGCCATCAGTGAGCGACTTACCGGGACAGGGAACTATGGCTACACCTTC. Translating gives CAISERLTGTGNYGYTF.

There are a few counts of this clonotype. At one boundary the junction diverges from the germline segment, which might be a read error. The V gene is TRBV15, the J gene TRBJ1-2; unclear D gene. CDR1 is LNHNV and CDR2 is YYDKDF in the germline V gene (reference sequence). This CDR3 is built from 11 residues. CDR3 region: CATSRVGGRVF. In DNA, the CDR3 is TGTGCCACCAGCAGAGTAGGTGGGAGAGTCTTC.

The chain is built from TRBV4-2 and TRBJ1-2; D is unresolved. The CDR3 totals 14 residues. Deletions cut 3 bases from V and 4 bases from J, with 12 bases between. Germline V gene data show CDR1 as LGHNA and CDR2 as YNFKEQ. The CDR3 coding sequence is TGTGCCAGCAGCCAGGACTGGGTCGGCTATGGCTACACCTTC. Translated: CASSQDWVGYGYTF.

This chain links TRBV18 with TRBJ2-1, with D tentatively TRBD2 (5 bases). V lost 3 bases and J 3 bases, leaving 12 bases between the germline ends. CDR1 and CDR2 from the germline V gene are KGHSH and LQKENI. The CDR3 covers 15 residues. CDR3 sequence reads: CASSPGNSGYNEQFF. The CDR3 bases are TGTGCCAGCTCACCTGGGAACAGCGGCTACAATGAGCAGTTCTTC.

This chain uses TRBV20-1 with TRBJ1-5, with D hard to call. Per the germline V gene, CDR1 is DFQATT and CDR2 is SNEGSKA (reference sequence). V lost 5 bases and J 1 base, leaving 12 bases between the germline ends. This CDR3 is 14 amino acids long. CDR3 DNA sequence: TGCAGTGCTCTTGGATTGCGGAGCAATCAGCCCCAGCATTTT. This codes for CSALGLRSNQPQHF.

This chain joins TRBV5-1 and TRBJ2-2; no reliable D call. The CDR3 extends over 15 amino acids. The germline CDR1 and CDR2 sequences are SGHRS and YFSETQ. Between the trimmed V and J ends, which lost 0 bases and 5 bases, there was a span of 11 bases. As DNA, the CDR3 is TGCGCCAGCAGCTTGGTAATGGCGAGTACCGGGGAGCTGTTTTTT. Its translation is CASSLVMASTGELFF.

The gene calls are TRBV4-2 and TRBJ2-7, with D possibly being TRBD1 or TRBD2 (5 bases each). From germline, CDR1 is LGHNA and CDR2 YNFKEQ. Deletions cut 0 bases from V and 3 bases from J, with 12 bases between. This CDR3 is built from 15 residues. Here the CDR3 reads CASSQESGALYEQYF. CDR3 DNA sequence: TGTGCCAGCAGCCAAGAATCCGGGGCTCTCTACGAGCAGTACTTC.

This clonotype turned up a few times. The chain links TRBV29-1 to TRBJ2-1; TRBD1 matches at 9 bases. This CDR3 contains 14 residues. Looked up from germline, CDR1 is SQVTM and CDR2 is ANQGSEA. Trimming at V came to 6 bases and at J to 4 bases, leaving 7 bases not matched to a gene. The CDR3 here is CSVAGTGFYNEQFF. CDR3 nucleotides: TGCAGCGTCGCCGGGACAGGGTTTTACAATGAGCAGTTCTTC.

CDR3 in DNA: TGTGCCAGCAGTTTCCGACCGCACACACCAACCCACTATGGCTACACCTTC. Its translation: CASSFRPHTPTHYGYTF. J is TRBJ1-2 and V is TRBV6-5, with D uncertain. CDR3 size: 17 residues. Germline V CDR1 and CDR2: MNHEY, SVGAGI. The V end was cut by 4 bases, the J end by 3 bases, with 21 bases between.

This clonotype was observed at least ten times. The CDR3: CASTWDRGGQPQHF. The CDR3 nucleotides read TGTGCCAGCACCTGGGACAGGGGGGGTCAGCCCCAGCATTTT. V gene TRBV2 combines with J gene TRBJ1-5; 11 nucleotides line up with TRBD1. The CDR3 has 14 residues. The trim removed 7 bases at V and 6 bases at J, leaving 5 bases unmatched. The germline gives CDR1 SNHLY, CDR2 FYNNEI.

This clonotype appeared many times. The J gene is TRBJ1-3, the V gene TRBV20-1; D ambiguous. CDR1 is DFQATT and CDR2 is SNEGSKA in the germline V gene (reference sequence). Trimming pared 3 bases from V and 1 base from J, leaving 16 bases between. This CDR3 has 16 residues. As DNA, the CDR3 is TGCAGTGCTAGTGGCGGGCGGGGAATTTCTGGAAACACCATATATTTT. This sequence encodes CSASGGRGISGNTIYF.

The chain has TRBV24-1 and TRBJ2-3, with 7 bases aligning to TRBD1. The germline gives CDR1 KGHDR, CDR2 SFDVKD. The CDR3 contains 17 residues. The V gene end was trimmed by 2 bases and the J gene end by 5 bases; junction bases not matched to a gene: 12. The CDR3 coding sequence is TGTGCCACCAGTGATTCCCCCGCGTGGGACAGTAGAGATACGCAGTATTTT. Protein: CATSDSPAWDSRDTQYF.

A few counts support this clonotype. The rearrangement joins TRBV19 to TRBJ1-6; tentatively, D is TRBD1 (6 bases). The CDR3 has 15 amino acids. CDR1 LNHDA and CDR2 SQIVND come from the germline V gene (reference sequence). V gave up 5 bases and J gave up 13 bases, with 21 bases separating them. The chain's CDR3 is CASSFRQASGWPLHF. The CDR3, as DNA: TGTGCCAGTAGTTTCAGACAGGCCAGTGGATGGCCCCTCCACTTT.

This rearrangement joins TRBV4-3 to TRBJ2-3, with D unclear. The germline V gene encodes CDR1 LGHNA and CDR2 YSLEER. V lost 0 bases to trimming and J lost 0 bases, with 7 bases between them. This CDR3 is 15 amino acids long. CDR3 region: CASSQEGTSTDTQYF. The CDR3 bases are TGCGCCAGCAGCCAAGAGGGAACTAGCACAGATACGCAGTATTTT.

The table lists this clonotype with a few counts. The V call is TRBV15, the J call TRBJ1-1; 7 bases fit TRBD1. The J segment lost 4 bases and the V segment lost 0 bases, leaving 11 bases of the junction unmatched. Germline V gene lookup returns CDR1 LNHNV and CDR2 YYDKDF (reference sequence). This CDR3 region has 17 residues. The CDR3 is CATSRDGITGVFTEAFF. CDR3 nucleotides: TGTGCCACCAGCAGAGATGGGATTACAGGGGTTTTCACTGAAGCTTTCTTT.

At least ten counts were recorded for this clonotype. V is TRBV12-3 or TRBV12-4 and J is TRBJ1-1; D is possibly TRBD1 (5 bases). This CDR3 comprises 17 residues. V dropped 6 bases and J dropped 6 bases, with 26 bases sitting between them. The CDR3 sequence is CASSSPPSGRQGSEAFF. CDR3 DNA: TGTGCCAGCAGCTCTCCTCCGTCGGGGCGGCAGGGCTCTGAAGCTTTCTTT.

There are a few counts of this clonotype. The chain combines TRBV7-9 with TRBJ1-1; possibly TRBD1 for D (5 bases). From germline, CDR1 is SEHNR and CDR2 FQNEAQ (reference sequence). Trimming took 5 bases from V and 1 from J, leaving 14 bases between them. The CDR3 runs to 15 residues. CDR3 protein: CASSPFGGENTEAFF. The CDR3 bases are TGTGCCAGCAGCCCGTTTGGGGGGGAGAACACTGAAGCTTTCTTT.

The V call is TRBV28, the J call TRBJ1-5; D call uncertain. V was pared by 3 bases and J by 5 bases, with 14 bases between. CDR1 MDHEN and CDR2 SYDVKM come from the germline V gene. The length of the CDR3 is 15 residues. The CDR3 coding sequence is TGTGCCAGCAGTTTTCGGGGAGTAAGGGATCAGCCCCAGCATTTT. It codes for CASSFRGVRDQPQHF.

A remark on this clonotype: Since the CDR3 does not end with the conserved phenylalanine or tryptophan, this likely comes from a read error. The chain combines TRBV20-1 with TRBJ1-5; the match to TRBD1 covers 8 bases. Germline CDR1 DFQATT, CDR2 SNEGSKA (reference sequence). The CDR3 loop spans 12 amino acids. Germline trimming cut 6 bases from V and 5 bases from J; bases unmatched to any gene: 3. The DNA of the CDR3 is TGCAGTGCGGGGACAGGAGATCAGCCCCAGCATGTT. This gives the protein CSAGTGDQPQHV.